The TCR beta chain under discussion was sequenced for a study of shared clonotypes between healthy human individuals. Adult donors, all healthy and HIV-negative, had no recent acute infections or vaccinations. Findings and caveats of the study: Rarefaction gave evidence that sorted-subset sequencing remained incomplete despite large depth.

Original processing notes: ImmunoSEQ output held junction-only sequences without quality scores, so filtering differed. Only in-frame clones appear in the TCRdb table, and some are missing; sequencing was by immunoSEQ multiplex PCR. V and J calls and clone size come straight from that table; D and trimming were deduced from the DNA. The table records 950,000 to 1,200,000 clones, 70% to 85% of them present only once. A word on this clone: The target antigen is unknown.

This receptor was taken from a man younger than 30 in good health. Some clones in this sample may be carry-over from other donors' samples. The specimen sequenced was memory CD4+ T cells from PBMCs. Subset noted: CD45RA-negative fraction.

The CDR3 sequence is CALGPGYTF. As DNA, the CDR3 is TGTGCGTTGGGCCCGGGCTACACCTTC. This chain connects TRBV6-6 to TRBJ1-2; D unclear. CDR3 length equals 9 residues. Germline lookup yields CDR1 MNHNY and CDR2 SVGAGI (reference sequence).